Reported below is one T cell receptor (beta chain). The sample is drawn from a study of blood T cell repertoires in COVID-19. Study-wide context: The analysed material was cDNA or gDNA that came from T cells, B-cell-depleted T cells, or PBMCs.

The assay was immunoSEQ multiplex PCR, and TCRdb's table has in-frame clones only and misses some. Here the sample spans some 270,000 clones, over 85% being singletons. Adults between about 18 and 89 years of age took part from 24 US areas. Participant-reported clinical history was the basis for cohort assignment. Each recovered donor of Cohort 3 presented with two negative PCRs, clearance, or symptom resolution. Material for sequencing was PBMCs or T cells enriched from blood (not recorded which). This receptor was taken from a woman aged 60-75 years who had recovered from COVID-19.

The CDR3 loop reads CASSGVAAYSGNTIYF. Written as DNA, the CDR3 is TGTGCCAGCAGTGGAGTGGCAGCGTACTCTGGAAACACCATATATTTT. The chain has TRBV6-1 and TRBJ1-3; no clear D. Trimming took off 4 bases at V and 0 bases at J, with 13 bases between the two ends. Germline V lookup: CDR1 MNHNS, CDR2 SASEGT. The CDR3 runs 16 residues.